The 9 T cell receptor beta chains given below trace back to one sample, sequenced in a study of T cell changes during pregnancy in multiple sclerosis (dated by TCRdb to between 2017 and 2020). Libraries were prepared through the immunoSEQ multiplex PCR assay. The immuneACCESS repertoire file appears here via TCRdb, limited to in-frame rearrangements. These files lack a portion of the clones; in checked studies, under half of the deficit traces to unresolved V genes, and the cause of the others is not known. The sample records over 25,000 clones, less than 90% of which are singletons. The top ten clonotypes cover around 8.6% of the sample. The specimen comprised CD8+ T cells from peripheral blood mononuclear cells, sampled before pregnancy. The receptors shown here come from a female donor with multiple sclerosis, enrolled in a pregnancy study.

The CDR3, as DNA: TGTGCCAGCAGTGAGACTAGCGGGAGCCAAGAGACCCAGTACTTC. As protein: CASSETSGSQETQYF. The chain carries TRBV6-4 and TRBJ2-5; the match to TRBD2 covers 12 bases. Germline values: CDR1 MRHNA, CDR2 SNTAGT. Unmatched junction bases numbered 0, after V lost 3 bases and J lost 1 base. CDR3 size: 15 residues.

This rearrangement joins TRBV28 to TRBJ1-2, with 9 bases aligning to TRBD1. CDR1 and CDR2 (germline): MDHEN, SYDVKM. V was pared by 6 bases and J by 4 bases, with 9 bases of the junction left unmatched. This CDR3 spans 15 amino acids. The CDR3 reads CASRDRGGAPYGYTF. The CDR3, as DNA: TGTGCCAGCAGGGACAGGGGCGGGGCCCCCTATGGCTACACCTTC.

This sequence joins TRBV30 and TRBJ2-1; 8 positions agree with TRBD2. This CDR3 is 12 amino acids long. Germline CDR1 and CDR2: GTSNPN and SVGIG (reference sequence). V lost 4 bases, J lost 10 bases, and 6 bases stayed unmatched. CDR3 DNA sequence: TGTGCCTGGACCCACGGGAGGGGAGAGCAGTTCTTC. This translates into CAWTHGRGEQFF.

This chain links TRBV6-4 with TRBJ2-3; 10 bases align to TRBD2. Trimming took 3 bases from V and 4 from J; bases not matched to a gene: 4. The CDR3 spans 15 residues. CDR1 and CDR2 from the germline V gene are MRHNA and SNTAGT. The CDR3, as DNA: TGTGCCAGCAGTGAGGGGACTAGCGCGGCAGATACGCAGTATTTT. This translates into CASSEGTSAADTQYF.

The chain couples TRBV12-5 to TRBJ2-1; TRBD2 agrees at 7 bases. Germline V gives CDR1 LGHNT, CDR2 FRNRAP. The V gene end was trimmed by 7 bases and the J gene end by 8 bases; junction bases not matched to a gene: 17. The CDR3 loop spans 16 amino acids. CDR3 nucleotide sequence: TGTGCTAGTGTTGACTCGGGGGGAGGAGTTTGGTATGAGCAGTTCTTC. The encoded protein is CASVDSGGGVWYEQFF.

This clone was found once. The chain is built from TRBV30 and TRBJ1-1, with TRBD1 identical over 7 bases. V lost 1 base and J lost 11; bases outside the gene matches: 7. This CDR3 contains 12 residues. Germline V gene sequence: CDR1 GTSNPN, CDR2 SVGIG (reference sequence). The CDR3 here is CAWSDSGTAAFF. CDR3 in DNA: TGTGCCTGGAGTGATTCGGGGACAGCGGCTTTCTTT. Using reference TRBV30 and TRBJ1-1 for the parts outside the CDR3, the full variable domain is SQTIHQWPATLVQPVGSPLSLECTVEGTSNPNLYWYRQAAGRGLQLLFYSVGIGQISSEVPQNLSASRPQDRQFILSSKKLLLSDSGFYLCAWSDSGTAAFFGQGTRLTVV.

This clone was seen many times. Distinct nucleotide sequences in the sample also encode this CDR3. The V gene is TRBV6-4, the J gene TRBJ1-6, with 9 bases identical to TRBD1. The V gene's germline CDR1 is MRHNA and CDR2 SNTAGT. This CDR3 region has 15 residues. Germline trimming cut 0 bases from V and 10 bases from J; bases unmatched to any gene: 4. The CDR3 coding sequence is TGTGCCAGCAGTGACTCAACAGGGGGCAACTCACCCCTCCACTTT. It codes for CASSDSTGGNSPLHF.

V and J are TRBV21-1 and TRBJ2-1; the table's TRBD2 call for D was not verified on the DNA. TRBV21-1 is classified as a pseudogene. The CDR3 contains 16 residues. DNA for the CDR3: TGTGCCAGCAGCACGACTAGCTATTCCTTGTGGAATGAGCAGTTCTTC. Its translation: CASSTTSYSLWNEQFF.

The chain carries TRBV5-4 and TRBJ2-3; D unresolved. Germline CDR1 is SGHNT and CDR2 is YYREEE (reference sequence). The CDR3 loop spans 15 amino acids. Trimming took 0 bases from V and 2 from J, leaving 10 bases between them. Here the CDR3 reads CASSLGRVFTDTQYF. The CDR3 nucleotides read TGTGCCAGCAGCTTGGGACGGGTATTCACAGATACGCAGTATTTT.